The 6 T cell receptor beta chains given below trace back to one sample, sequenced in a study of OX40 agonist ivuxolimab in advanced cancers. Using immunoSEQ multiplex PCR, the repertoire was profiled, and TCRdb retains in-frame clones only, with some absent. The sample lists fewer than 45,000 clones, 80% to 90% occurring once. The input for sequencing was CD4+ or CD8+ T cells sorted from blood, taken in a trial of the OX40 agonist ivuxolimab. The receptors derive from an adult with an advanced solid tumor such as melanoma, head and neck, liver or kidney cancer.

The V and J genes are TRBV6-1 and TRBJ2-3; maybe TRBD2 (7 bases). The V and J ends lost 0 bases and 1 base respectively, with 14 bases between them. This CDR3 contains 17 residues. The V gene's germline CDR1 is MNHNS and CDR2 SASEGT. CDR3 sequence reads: CASSEAGRGLGTDTQYF. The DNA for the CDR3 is TGTGCCAGCAGTGAAGCGGGGCGGGGGCTGGGCACAGATACGCAGTATTTT.

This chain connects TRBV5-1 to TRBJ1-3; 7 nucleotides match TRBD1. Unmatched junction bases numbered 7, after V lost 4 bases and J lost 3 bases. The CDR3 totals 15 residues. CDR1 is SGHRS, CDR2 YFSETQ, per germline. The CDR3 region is CASSASTGNGNTIYF. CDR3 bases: TGCGCCAGCAGCGCCTCGACAGGGAATGGAAACACCATATATTTT.

The CDR3 region is CASREGRSTDTQYF. DNA for the CDR3: TGTGCCTCCCGGGAGGGCCGTAGCACAGATACGCAGTATTTT. The chain is built from TRBV30 and TRBJ2-3; 8 bases are shared with TRBD2. V lost 7 bases to trimming and J lost 0 bases; unmatched junction nucleotides: 6. The CDR3 is 14 amino acids. Germline V gene lookup returns CDR1 GTSNPN and CDR2 SVGIG (reference sequence).

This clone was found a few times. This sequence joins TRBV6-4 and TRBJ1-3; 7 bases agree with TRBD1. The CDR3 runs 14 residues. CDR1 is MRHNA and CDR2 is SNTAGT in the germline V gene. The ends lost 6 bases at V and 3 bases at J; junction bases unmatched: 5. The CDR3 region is CASSSGGNGNTIYF. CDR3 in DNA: TGTGCCAGCAGCTCAGGGGGGAATGGAAACACCATATATTTT.

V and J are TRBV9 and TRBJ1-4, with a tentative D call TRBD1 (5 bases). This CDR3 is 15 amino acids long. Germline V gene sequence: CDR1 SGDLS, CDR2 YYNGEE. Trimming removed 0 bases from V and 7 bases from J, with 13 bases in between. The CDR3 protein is CASSVAQGGGEKLFF. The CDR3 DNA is TGTGCCAGCAGCGTAGCGCAGGGTGGAGGTGAAAAACTGTTTTTT. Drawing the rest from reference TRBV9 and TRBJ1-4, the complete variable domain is DSGVTQTPKHLITATGQRVTLRCSPRSGDLSVYWYQQSLDQGLQFLIQYYNGEERAKGNILERFSAQQFPDLHSELNLSSLELGDSALYFCASSVAQGGGEKLFFGSGTQLSVL.

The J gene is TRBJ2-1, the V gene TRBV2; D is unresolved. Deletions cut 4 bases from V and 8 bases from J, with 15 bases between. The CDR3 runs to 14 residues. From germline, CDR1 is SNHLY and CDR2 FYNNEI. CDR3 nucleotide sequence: TGTGCCAGCAGTGCAATGAAGATTACCTATGAGCAGTTCTTC. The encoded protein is CASSAMKITYEQFF.